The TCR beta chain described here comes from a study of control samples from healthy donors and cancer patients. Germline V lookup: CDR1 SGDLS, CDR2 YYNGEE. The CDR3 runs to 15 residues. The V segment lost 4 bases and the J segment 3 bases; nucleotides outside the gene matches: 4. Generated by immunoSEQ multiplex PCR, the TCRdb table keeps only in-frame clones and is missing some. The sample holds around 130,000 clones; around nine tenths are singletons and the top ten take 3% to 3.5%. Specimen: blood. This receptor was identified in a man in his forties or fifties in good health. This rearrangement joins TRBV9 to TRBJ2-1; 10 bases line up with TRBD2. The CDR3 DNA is TGTGCCAGCAGCTTTAGCGGGGGGCTCTACAATGAGCAGTTCTTC. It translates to CASSFSGGLYNEQFF.